This is a list of T cell receptor beta chains from one sample in a study of somatic mutations in cytotoxic T cells in rheumatoid arthritis. Repertoires were generated with immunoSEQ multiplex PCR, while TCRdb's copy carries only in-frame clones and drops some. This table has some 30,000 clones, 80% to 85% appearing once. Sequenced material: CD8+ T cells sorted from blood. Every receptor here comes from an adult with rheumatoid arthritis. Each CDR3 is given with its conserved first and last residue. The order of the fields is J gene, V gene, D gene, clone size, CDR3 DNA, CDR3 protein. A D gene is named only where the DNA matches it firmly. Size is omitted from some rows. Given values are once, few, many or a class for expanded clones.

TRBJ2-6 | TRBV30 | NA | once | TGTGCCTGGAGTGGGATACGGTTTCTTGCGAACTCTGGGGCCAACGTCCTGACTTTC | CAWSGIRFLANSGANVLTF
TRBJ2-2 | TRBV10-3 | NA | NA | TGTGCCATCAGCCTTGGCCCCGGGACAATGAACACCGGGGAGCTGTTTTTT | CAISLGPGTMNTGELFF
TRBJ1-5 | TRBV27 | TRBD1 | NA | TGTGCCAGCAGTCGACAGGGCGCAAATCAGCCCCAGCATTTT | CASSRQGANQPQHF
TRBJ2-3 | TRBV2 | NA | once | TGTGCCAGCAGTCTCGGGACAACACAGAGCACAGATACGCAGTATTTT | CASSLGTTQSTDTQYF
TRBJ2-7 | TRBV5-5 | NA | NA | TGTGCCAGCAGCTCCAGGGGTTCCCCCTACGAGCAGTACTTC | CASSSRGSPYEQYF
TRBJ2-3 | TRBV5-1 | NA | few | TGCGCCAGCAGCTCAGGACAGAGCACAGATACGCAGTATTTT | CASSSGQSTDTQYF
TRBJ2-7 | TRBV6-5 | NA | NA | TGTGCCAGCAGTCCACAGGGAACCTACGAGCAGTACTTC | CASSPQGTYEQYF
TRBJ2-7 | TRBV6-1 | NA | NA | TGTGCCAGCAGTACTTTTCAGGGTACCTACGAGCAGTACTTC | CASSTFQGTYEQYF
TRBJ1-2 | TRBV28 | NA | NA | TGTGCCAGCAGTTGGATGGGGGACTATGGCTACACCTTC | CASSWMGDYGYTF
TRBJ2-3 | TRBV5-4 | NA | NA | TGTGCCAGCAGCTTGGCTGGCGTGAACGGGTATTTT | CASSLAGVNGYF
TRBJ1-1 | TRBV5-4 | NA | NA | TGTGCCAGCAGCACCTCCCGACAAGTTAACACTGAAGCTTTCTTT | CASSTSRQVNTEAFF
TRBJ1-3 | TRBV19 | TRBD1 | NA | TGTGCCAGTAGTACTTCGGCCACAGGGGGCACTGGAAACACCATATATTTT | CASSTSATGGTGNTIYF
TRBJ1-2 | TRBV4-1 | NA | NA | TGCGCCAGCAGCCAAGATCTCGACAGAAACTATGGCTACACCTTC | CASSQDLDRNYGYTF
TRBJ1-3 | TRBV28 | TRBD1 | NA | TGTGCCAGCAGTTTACCGGGGGACAGCTCTGGAAACACCATATATTTT | CASSLPGDSSGNTIYF
TRBJ1-1 | TRBV19 | NA | NA | TGTGCCAGTAGTACACCCAGTAGAGAAGCTTTCTTT | CASSTPSREAFF
TRBJ2-3 | TRBV13 | TRBD2 | NA | TGTGCCAGCAGCTCTAGCGGGAGGGCCGGAGATACGCAGTATTTT | CASSSSGRAGDTQYF
TRBJ2-7 | TRBV10-3 | NA | NA | TGTGCCATCACCAATGGACGGGACGAGCAGTACTTC | CAITNGRDEQYF